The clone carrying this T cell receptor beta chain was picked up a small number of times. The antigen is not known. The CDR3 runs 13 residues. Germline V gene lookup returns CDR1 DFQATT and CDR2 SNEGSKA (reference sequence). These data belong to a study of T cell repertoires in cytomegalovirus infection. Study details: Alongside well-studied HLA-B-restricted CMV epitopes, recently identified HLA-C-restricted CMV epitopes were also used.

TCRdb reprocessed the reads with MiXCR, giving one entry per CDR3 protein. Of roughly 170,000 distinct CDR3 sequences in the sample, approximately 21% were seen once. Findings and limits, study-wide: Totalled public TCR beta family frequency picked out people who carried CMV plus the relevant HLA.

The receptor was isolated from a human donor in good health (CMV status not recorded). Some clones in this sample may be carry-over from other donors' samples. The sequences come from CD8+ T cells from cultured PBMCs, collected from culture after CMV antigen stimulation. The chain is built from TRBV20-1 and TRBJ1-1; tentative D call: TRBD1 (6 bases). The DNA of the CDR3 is TGCACCGTCAAGGGGGGGCTAGACACTGAAGCTTTCTTT. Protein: CTVKGGLDTEAFF.